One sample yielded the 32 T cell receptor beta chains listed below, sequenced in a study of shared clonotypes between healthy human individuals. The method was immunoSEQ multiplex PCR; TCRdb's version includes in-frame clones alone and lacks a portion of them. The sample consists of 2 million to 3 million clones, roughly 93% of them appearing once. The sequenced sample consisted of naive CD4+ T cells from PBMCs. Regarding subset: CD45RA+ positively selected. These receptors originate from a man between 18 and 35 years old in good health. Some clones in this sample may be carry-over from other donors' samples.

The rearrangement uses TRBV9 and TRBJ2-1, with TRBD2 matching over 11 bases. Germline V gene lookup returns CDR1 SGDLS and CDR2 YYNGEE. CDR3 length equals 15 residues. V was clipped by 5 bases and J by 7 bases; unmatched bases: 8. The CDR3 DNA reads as TGTGCCAGCAGTTTAGCGGGAGGGCCGTCGAATGAGCAGTTCTTC. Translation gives CASSLAGGPSNEQFF. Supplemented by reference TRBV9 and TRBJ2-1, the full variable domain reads DSGVTQTPKHLITATGQRVTLRCSPRSGDLSVYWYQQSLDQGLQFLIQYYNGEERAKGNILERFSAQQFPDLHSELNLSSLELGDSALYFCASSLAGGPSNEQFFGPGTRLTVL.

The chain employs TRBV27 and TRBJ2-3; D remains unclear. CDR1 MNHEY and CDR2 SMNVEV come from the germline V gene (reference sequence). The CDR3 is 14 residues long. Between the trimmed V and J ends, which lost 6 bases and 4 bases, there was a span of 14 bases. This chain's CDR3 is CASSPVTLADTQYF. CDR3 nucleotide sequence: TGTGCCAGCAGCCCCGTAACCCTCGCAGATACGCAGTATTTT.

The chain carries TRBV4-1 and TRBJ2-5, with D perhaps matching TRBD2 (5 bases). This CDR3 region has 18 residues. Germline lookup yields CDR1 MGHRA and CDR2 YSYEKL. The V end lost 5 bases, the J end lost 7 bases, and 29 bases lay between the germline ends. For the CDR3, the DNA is TGCGCCAGCAGCACGCCACGCCCCGGACTGGTGGATAAAGGGACCCAGTACTTC. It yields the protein CASSTPRPGLVDKGTQYF.

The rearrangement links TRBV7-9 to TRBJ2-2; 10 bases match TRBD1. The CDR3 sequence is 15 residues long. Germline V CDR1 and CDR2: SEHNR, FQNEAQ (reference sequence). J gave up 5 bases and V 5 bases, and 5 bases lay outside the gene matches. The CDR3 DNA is TGTGCCAGCAGCACGGGACAGGGGTATACCGGGGAGCTGTTTTTT. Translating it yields CASSTGQGYTGELFF. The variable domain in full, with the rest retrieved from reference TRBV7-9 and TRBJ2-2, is DTGVSQNPRHKITKRGQNVTFRCDPISEHNRLYWYRQTLGQGPEFLTYFQNEAQLEKSRLLSDRFSAERPKGSFSTLEIQRTEQGDSAMYLCASSTGQGYTGELFFGEGSRLTVL.

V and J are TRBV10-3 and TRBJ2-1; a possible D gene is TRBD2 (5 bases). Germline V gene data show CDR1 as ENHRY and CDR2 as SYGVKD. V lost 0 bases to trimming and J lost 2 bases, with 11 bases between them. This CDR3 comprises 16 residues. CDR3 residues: CAISESGGAAYNEQFF. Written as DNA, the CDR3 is TGTGCCATCAGTGAGTCGGGCGGAGCGGCCTACAATGAGCAGTTCTTC.

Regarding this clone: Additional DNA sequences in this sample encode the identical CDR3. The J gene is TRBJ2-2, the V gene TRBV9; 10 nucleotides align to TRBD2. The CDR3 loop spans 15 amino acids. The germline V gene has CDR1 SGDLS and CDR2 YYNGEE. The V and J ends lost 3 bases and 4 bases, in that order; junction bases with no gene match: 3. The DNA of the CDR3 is TGTGCCAGCAGCGCCCGGACTAGCGGCACCGGGGAGCTGTTTTTT. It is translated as CASSARTSGTGELFF.

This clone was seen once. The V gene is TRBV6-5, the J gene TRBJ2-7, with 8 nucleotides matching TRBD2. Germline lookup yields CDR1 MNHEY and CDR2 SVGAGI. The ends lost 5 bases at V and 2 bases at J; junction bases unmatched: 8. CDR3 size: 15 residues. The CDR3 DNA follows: TGTGCCAGCAGTCCCGGGGGAGCGGGAGCCTACGAGCAGTACTTC. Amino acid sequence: CASSPGGAGAYEQYF.

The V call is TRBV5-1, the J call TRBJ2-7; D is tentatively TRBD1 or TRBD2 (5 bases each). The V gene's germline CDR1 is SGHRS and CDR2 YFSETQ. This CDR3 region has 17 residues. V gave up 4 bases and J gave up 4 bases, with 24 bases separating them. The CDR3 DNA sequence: TGCGCCAGCAGCGTAAGTATGACAGTCCCTACTAGGTACGAGCAGTACTTC. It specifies CASSVSMTVPTRYEQYF.

The CDR3 sequence: CASSQDRGAHTKQFF. CDR3 in DNA: TGTGCCAGCAGCCAAGATAGAGGGGCCCACACGAAGCAGTTCTTC. The J gene is TRBJ2-1, the V gene TRBV14, with D perhaps matching TRBD1 or TRBD2 (5 bases each). This CDR3 comprises 15 residues. Germline CDR1 SGHDN, CDR2 FVKESK. Trimming removed 0 bases at V and 11 bases at J, with 17 bases between.

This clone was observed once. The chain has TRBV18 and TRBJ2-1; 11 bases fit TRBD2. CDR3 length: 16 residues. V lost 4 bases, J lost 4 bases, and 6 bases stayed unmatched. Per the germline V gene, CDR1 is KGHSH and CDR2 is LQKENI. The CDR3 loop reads CASSRGLAAYYNEQFF. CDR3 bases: TGTGCCAGCTCACGGGGACTAGCGGCCTATTACAATGAGCAGTTCTTC.

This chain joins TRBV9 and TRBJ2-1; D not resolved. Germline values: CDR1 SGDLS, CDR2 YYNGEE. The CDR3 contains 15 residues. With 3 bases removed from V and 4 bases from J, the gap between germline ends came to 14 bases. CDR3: CASSASPQLYNEQFF. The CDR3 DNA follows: TGTGCCAGCAGCGCATCGCCTCAACTATACAATGAGCAGTTCTTC.

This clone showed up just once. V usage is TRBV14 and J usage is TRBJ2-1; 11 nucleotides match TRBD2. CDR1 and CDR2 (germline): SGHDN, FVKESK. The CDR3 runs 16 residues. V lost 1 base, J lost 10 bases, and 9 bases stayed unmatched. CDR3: CASSQVIASGRREQFF. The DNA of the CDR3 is TGTGCCAGCAGCCAAGTGATCGCTAGCGGGAGGAGGGAGCAGTTCTTC.

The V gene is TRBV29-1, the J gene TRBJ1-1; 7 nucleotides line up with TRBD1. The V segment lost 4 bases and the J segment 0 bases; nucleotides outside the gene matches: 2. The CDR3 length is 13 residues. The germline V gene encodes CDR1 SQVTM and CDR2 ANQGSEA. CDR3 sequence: CSVGTGVNTEAFF. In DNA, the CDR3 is TGCAGCGTTGGGACAGGAGTGAACACTGAAGCTTTCTTT.

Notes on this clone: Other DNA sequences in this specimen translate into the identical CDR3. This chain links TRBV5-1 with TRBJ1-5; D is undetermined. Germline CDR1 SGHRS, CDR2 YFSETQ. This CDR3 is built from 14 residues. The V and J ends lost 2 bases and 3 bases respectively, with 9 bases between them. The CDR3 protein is CASSLDPSNQPQHF. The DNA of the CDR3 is TGCGCCAGCAGCTTAGACCCTTCCAATCAGCCCCAGCATTTT. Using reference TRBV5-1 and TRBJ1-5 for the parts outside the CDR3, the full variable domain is KAGVTQTPRYLIKTRGQQVTLSCSPISGHRSVSWYQQTPGQGLQFLFEYFSETQRNKGNFPGRFSGRQFSNSRSEMNVSTLELGDSALYLCASSLDPSNQPQHFGDGTRLSIL.

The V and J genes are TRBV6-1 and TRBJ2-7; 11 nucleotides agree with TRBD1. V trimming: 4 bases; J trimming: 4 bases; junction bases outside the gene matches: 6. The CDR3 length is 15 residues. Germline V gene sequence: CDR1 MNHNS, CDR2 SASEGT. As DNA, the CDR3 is TGTGCCAGCAGTGGGGGACAGGGGGTAGGGTACGAGCAGTACTTC. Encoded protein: CASSGGQGVGYEQYF.

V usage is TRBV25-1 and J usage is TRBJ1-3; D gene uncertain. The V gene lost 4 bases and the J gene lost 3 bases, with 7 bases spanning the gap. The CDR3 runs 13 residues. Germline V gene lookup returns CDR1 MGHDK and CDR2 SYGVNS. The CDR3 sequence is CASSGFGGNTIYF. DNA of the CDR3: TGTGCCAGCAGTGGATTCGGTGGAAACACCATATATTTT. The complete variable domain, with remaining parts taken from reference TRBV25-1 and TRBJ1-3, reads EADIYQTPRYLVIGTGKKITLECSQTMGHDKMYWYQQDPGMELHLIHYSYGVNSTEKGDLSSESTVSRIRTEHFPLTLESARPSHTSQYLCASSGFGGNTIYFGEGSWLTVV.

The CDR3 DNA is TGCGCCAGCAGTCAAAACCTCACAGGGAACGGCTACACCTTC. The encoded protein is CASSQNLTGNGYTF. This chain uses TRBV23-1 with TRBJ1-2; D possibly corresponds to TRBD1 (6 bases). Being an ORF, TRBV23-1 has a function that is uncertain. Deletions cut 2 bases from V and 8 bases from J, with 15 bases between. This CDR3 comprises 14 residues.

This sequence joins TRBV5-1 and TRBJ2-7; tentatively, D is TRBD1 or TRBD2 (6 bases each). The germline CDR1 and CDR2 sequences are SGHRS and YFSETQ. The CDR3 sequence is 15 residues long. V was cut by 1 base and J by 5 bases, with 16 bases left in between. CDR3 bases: TGCGCCAGCAGCTTGTGGGGGGCAGGTGTCAACGAGCAGTACTTC. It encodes CASSLWGAGVNEQYF.

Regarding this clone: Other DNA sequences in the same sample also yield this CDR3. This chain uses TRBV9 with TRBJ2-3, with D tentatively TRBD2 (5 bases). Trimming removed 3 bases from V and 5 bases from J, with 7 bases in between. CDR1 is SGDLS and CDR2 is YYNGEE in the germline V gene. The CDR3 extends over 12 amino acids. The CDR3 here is CASSAGEDTQYF. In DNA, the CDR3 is TGTGCCAGCAGCGCCGGGGAAGATACGCAGTATTTT.

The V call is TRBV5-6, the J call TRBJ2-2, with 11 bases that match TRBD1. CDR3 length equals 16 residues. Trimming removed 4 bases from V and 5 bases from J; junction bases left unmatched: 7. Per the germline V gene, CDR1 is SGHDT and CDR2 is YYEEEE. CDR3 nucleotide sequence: TGTGCCAGCAGCCCGGACAGGGGGCGACGTACCGGGGAGCTGTTTTTT. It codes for CASSPDRGRRTGELFF.

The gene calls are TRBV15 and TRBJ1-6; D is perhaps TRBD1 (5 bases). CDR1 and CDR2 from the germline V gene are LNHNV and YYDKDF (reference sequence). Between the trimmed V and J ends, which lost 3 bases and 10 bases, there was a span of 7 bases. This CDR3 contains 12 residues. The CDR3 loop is CATSSQGSPLHF. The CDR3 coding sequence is TGTGCCACCAGCAGCCAGGGCTCACCCCTCCACTTT.

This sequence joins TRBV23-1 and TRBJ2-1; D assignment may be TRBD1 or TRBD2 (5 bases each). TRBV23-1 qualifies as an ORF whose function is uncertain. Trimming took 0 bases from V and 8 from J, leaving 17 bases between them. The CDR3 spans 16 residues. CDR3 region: CASSQSRDRFEDEQFF. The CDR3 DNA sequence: TGCGCCAGCAGTCAATCCCGGGACCGATTTGAGGATGAGCAGTTCTTC.

CDR3 DNA sequence: TGTGCCAGGGGGGCCGCCGGGGATCAGCCCCAGCATTTT. This gives the protein CARGAAGDQPQHF. V and J are TRBV7-2 and TRBJ1-5; D perhaps matches TRBD1 (6 bases). The germline CDR1 and CDR2 sequences are SGHTA and FQGNSA. Trimming left V 9 bases short and J 5 bases short, with 14 bases between. The CDR3 is 13 residues long.

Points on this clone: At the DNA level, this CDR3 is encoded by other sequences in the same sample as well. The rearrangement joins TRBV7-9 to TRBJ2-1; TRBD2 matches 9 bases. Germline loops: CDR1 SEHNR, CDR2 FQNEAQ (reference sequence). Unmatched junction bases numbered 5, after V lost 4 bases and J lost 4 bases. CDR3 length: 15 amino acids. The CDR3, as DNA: TGTGCCAGCAGCTCAGGGACTAGCTCATACAATGAGCAGTTCTTC. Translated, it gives CASSSGTSSYNEQFF.

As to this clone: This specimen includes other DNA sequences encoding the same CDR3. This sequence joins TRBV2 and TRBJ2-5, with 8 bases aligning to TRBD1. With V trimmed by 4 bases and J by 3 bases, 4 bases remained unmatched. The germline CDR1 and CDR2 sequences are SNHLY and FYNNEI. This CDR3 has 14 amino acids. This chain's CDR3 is CASSAGTGEETQYF. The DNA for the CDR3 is TGTGCCAGCAGTGCCGGGACAGGTGAAGAGACCCAGTACTTC.

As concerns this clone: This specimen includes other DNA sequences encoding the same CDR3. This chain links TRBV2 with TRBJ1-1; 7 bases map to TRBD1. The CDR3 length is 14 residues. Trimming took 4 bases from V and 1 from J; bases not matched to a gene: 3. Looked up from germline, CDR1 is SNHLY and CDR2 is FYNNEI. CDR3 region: CASSGQGGNTEAFF. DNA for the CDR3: TGTGCCAGCAGTGGCCAGGGGGGGAACACTGAAGCTTTCTTT.

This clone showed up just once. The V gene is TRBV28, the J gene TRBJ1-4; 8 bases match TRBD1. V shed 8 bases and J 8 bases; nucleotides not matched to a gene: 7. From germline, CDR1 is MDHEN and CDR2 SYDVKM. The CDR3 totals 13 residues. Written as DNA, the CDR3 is TGTGCCAGCGAGGACAGGGTGAGGGAAAAACTGTTTTTT. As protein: CASEDRVREKLFF.

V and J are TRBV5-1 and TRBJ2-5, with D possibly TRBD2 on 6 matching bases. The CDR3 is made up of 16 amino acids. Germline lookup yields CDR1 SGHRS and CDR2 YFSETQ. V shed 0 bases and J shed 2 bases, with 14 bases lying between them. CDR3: CASSLGQGGRQETQYF. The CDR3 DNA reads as TGCGCCAGCAGCTTGGGGCAGGGAGGCAGGCAAGAGACCCAGTACTTC.

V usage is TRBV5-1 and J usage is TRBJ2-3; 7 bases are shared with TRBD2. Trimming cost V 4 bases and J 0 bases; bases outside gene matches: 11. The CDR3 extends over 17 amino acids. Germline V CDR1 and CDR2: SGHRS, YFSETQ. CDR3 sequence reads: CASSGAGGTPSTDTQYF. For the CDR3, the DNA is TGCGCCAGCAGCGGGGCCGGGGGGACCCCCAGCACAGATACGCAGTATTTT.

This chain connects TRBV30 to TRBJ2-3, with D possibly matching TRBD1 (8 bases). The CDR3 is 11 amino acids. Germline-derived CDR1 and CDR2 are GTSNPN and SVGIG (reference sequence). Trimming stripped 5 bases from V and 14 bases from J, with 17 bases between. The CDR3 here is CAWEQGGSWYF. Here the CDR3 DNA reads TGTGCCTGGGAACAGGGGGGGTCCTGGTATTTT.

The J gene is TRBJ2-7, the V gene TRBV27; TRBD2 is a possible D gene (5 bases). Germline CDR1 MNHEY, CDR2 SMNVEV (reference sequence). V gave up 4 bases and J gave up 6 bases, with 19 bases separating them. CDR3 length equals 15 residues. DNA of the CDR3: TGTGCCAGCAGTTCGTCCCGGGATTGGTCCCTCGAGCAGTACTTC. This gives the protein CASSSSRDWSLEQYF.

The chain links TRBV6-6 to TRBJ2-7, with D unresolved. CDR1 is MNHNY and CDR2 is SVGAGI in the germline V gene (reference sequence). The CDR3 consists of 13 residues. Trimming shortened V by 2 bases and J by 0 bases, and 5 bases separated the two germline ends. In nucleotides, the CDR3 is TGTGCCAGCAGTTACATGCCCTCCTACGAGCAGTACTTC. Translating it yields CASSYMPSYEQYF.